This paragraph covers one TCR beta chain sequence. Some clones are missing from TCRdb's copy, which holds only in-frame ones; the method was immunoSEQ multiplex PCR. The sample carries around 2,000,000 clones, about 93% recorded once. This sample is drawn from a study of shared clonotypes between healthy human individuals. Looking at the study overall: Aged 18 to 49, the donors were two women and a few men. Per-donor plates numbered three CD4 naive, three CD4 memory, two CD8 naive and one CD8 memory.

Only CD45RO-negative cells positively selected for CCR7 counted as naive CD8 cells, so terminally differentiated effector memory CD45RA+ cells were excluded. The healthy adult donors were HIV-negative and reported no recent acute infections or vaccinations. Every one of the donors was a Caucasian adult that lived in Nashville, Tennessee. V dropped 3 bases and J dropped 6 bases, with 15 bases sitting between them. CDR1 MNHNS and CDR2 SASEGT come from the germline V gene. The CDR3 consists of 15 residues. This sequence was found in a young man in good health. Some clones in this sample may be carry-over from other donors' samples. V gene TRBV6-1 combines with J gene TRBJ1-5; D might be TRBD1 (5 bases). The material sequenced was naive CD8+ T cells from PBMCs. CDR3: CASSDGPAGGQPQHF. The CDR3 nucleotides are TGTGCCAGCAGTGACGGTCCCGCGGGGGGTCAGCCCCAGCATTTT.